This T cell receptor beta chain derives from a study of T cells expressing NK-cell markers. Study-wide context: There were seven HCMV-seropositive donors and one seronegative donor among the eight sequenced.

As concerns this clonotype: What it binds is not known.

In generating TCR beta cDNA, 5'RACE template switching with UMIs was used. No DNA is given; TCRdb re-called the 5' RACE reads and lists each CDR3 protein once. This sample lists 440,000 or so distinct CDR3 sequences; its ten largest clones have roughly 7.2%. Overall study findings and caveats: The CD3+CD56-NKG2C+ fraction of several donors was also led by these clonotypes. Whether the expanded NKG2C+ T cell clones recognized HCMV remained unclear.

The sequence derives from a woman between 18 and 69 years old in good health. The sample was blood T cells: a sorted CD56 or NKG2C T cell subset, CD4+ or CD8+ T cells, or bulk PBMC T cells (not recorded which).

The CDR3 here is CSARAASTDTQYF. The chain has TRBV20-1 and TRBJ2-3. Germline CDR1 is DFQATT and CDR2 is SNEGSKA (reference sequence). The CDR3 sequence is 13 residues long.